These 2 T cell receptor beta chains came from one sample sequenced in a study of technical replicates of blood from several donors. Sequenced by immunoSEQ multiplex PCR; TCRdb stores in-frame clones only, minus some. The sample contains 80,000 or so clones, about 81% of which appear only once. Specimen: PBMCs. These receptors were obtained from a human donor in good health. Some clones in this sample may be carry-over from other donors' samples.

V usage is TRBV7-9 and J usage is TRBJ2-5; 15 bases match TRBD2. The trim removed 3 bases at V and 2 bases at J, leaving 7 bases unmatched. The CDR3 has 18 amino acids. Germline CDR1 reads SEHNR; CDR2 reads FQNEAQ (reference sequence). Here the CDR3 DNA reads TGTGCCAGCAGCTTCCGGACTAGCGGGAGGGTGTTTCAAGAGACCCAGTACTTC. Residues: CASSFRTSGRVFQETQYF.

The V call is TRBV4-1, the J call TRBJ1-5, with 8 bases identical to TRBD1. CDR1 and CDR2 (germline): MGHRA, YSYEKL. V was clipped by 0 bases and J by 5 bases; unmatched bases: 3. The CDR3 is made up of 15 amino acids. CDR3 DNA sequence: TGCGCCAGCAGCCAAGAGATCAGGGGGCATCAGCCCCAGCATTTT. It codes for CASSQEIRGHQPQHF.